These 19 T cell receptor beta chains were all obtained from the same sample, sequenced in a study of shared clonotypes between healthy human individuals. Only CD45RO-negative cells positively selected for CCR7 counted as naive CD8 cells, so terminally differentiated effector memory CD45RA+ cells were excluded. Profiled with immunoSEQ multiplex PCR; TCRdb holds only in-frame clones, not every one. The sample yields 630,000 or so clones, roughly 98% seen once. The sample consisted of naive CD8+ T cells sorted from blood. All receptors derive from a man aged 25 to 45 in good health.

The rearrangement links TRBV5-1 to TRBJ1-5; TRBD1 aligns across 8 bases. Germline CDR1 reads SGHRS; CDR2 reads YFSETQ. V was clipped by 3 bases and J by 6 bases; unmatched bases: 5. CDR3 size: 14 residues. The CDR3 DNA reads TGCGCCAGCAGCTGGACAGGGATGGGTCAGCCCCAGCATTTT. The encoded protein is CASSWTGMGQPQHF.

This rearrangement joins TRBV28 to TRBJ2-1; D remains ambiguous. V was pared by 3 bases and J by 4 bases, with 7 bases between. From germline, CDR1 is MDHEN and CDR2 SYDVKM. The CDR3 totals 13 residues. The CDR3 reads CASSLDGYNEQFF. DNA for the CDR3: TGTGCCAGCAGTTTGGATGGATACAATGAGCAGTTCTTC. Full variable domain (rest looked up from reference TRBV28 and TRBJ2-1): DVKVTQSSRYLVKRTGEKVFLECVQDMDHENMFWYRQDPGLGLRLIYFSYDVKMKEKGDIPEGYSVSREKKERFSLILESASTNQTSMYLCASSLDGYNEQFFGPGTRLTVL.

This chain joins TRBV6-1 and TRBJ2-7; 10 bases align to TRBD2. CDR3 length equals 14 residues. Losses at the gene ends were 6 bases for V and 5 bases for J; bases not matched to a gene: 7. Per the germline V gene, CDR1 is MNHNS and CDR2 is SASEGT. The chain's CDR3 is CASRTSGRAHEQYF. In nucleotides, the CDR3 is TGTGCCAGCAGAACCAGCGGGAGGGCCCACGAGCAGTACTTC.

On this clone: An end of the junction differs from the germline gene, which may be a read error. DNA of the CDR3: TGCGCCAGTAGCTACGGGACAGACTACGAGCAGTACTTC. This translates into CASSYGTDYEQYF. This sequence joins TRBV5-1 and TRBJ2-7; 7 bases are a match to TRBD1. Germline V CDR1 and CDR2: SGHRS, YFSETQ. CDR3 length: 13 amino acids.

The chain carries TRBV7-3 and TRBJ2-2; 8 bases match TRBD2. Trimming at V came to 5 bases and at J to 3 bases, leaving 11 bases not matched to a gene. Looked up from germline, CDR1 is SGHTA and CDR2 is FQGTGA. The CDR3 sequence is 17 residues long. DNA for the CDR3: TGTGCCAGCAGCCCCCCGTTCGGAGCGGGGGACACCGGGGAGCTGTTTTTT. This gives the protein CASSPPFGAGDTGELFF.

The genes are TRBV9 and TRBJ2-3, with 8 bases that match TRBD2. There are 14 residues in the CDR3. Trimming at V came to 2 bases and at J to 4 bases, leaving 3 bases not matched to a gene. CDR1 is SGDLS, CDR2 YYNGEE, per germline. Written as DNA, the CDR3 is TGTGCCAGCAGCGTTTGGACTAGCCCAGATACGCAGTATTTT. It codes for CASSVWTSPDTQYF.

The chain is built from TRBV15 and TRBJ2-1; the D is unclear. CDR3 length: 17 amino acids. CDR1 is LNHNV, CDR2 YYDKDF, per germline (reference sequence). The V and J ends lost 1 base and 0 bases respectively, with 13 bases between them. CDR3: CATSRGQLFSSYNEQFF. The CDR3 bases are TGTGCCACCAGCAGAGGTCAGCTTTTCAGCTCCTACAATGAGCAGTTCTTC.

Here the CDR3 DNA reads TGTGCCAGTAGTGTTCTAGCGGGAGTAGTTTACGAGCAGTACTTC. Translation gives CASSVLAGVVYEQYF. The V gene is TRBV19, the J gene TRBJ2-7; 10 bases match TRBD2. The V and J ends lost 5 bases and 4 bases, in that order; junction bases with no gene match: 8. The CDR3 has 15 residues. The germline V gene encodes CDR1 LNHDA and CDR2 SQIVND (reference sequence).

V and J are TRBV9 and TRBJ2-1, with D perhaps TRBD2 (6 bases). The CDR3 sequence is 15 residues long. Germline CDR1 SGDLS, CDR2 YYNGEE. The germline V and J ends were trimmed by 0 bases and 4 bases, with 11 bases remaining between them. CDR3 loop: CASSVVGGAYNEQFF. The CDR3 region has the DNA TGTGCCAGCAGCGTAGTCGGGGGAGCATACAATGAGCAGTTCTTC.

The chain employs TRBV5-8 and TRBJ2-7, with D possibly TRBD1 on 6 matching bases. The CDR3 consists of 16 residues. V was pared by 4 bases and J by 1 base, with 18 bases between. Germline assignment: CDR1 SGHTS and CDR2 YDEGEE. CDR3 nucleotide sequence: TGTGCCAGCAGCCCCCGCGGACAGACGGTATCCTACGAGCAGTACTTC. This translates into CASSPRGQTVSYEQYF.

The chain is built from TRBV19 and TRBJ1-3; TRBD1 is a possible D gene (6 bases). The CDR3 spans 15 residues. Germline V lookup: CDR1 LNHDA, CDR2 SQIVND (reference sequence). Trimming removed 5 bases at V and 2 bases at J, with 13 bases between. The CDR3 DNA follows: TGTGCCAGTAGTGTCCACAGGGAGCCTGGAAACACCATATATTTT. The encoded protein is CASSVHREPGNTIYF.

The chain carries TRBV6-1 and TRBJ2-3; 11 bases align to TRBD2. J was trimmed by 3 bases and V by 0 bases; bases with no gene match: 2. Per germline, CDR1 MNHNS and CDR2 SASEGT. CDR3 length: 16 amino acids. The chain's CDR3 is CASSEATSGSTDTQYF. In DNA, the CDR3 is TGTGCCAGCAGTGAAGCTACTAGCGGGAGTACAGATACGCAGTATTTT.

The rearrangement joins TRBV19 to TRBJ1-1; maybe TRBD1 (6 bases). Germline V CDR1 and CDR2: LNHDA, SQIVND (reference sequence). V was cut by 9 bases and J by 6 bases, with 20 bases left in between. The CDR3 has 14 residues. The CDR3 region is CASLEGGGASEAFF. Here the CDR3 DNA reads TGTGCCAGCCTCGAAGGGGGAGGGGCGTCTGAAGCTTTCTTT.

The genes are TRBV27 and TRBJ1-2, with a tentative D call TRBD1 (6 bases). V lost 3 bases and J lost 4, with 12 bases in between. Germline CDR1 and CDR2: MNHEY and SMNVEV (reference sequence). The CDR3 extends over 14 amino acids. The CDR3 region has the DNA TGTGCCAGCAGTTTCTCCGGGGGGGCCTATGGCTACACCTTC. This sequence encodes CASSFSGGAYGYTF.

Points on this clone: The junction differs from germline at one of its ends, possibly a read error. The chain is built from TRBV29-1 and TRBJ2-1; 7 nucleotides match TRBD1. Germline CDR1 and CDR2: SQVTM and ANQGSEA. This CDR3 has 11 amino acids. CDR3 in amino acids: CSSWDSNEQFF. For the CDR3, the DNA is TGTAGCTCATGGGACAGCAATGAGCAGTTCTTC.

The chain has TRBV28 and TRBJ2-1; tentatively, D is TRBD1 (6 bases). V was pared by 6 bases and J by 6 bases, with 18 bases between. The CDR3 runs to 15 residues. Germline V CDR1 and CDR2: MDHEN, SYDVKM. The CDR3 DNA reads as TGTGCCAGCAGGGACAGTTGGGGATTAGGCAATGAGCAGTTCTTC. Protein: CASRDSWGLGNEQFF.

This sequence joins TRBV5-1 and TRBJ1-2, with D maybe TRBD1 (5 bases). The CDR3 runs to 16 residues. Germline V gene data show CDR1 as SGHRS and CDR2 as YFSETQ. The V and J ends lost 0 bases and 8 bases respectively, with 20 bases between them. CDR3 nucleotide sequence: TGCGCCAGCAGCTTGGAGAGTCAGGGCTATCCGGACGGCTACACCTTC. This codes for CASSLESQGYPDGYTF.

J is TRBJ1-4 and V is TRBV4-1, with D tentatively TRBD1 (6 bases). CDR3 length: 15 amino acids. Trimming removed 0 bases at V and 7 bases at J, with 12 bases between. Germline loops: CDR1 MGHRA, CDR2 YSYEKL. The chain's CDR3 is CASSQERVTGEKLFF. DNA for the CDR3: TGCGCCAGCAGCCAAGAACGTGTGACAGGTGAAAAACTGTTTTTT.

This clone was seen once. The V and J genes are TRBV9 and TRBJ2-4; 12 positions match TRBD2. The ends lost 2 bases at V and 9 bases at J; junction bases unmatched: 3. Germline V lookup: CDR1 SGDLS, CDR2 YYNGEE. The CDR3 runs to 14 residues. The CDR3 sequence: CASSVETSGGIQYF. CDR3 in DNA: TGTGCCAGCAGCGTCGAGACTAGCGGGGGCATTCAGTACTTC.